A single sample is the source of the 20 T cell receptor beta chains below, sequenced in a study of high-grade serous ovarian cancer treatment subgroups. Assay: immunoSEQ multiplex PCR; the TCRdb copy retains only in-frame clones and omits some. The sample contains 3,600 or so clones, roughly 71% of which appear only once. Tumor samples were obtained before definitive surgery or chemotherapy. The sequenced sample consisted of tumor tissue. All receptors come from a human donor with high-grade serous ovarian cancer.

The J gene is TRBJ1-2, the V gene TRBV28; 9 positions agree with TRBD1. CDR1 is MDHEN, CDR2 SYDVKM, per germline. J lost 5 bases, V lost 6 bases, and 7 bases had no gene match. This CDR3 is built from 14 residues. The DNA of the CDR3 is TGTGCCAGCAGCGAAACGACAGGGGGGTATGGCTACACCTTC. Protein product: CASSETTGGYGYTF.

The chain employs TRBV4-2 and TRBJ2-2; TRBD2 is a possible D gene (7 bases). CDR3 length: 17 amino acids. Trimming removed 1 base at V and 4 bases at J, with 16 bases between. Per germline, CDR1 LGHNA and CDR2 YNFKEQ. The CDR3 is CASSQGDGGPGTGELFF. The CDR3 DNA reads TGTGCCAGCAGCCAAGGGGACGGGGGGCCGGGCACCGGGGAGCTGTTTTTT.

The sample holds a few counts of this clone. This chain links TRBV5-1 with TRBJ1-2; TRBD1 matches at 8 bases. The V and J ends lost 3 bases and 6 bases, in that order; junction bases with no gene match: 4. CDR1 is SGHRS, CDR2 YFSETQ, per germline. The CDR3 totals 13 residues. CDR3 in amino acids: CASSSQGADGYTF. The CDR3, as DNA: TGCGCCAGCAGCTCGCAGGGGGCGGATGGCTACACCTTC.

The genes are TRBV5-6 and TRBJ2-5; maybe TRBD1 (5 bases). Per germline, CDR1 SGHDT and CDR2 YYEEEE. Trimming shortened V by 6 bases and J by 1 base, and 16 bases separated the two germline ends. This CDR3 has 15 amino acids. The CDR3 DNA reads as TGTGCCAGCACCCCATGGGCAGGGCTCCAAGAGACCCAGTACTTC. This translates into CASTPWAGLQETQYF.

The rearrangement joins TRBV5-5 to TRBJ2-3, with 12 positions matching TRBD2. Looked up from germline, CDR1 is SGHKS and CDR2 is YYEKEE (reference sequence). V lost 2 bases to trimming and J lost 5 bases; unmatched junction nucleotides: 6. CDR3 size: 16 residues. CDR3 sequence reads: CASSFGLAGSRDTQYF. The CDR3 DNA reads TGTGCCAGCAGCTTTGGACTAGCGGGGAGTCGAGATACGCAGTATTTT.

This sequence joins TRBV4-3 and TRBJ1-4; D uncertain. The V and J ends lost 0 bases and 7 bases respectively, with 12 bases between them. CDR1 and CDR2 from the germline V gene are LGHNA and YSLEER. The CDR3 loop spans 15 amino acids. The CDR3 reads CASSQDRVLGEKLFF. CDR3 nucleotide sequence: TGCGCCAGCAGCCAAGATAGGGTTCTTGGTGAAAAACTGTTTTTT.

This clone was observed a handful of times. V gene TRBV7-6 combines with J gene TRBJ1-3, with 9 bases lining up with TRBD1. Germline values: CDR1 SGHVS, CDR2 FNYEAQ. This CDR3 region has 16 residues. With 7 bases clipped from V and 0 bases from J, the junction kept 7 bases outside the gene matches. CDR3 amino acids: CASKPDRGISGNTIYF. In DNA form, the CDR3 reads TGTGCCAGCAAACCGGACAGGGGAATCTCTGGAAACACCATATATTTT.

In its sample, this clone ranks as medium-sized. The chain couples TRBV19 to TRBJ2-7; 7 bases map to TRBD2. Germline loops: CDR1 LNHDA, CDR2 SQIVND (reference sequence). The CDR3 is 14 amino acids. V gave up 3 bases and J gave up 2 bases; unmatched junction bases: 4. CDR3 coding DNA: TGTGCCAGTAGTATTGGCGGGGGTCCCTACGAGCAGTACTTC. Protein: CASSIGGGPYEQYF.

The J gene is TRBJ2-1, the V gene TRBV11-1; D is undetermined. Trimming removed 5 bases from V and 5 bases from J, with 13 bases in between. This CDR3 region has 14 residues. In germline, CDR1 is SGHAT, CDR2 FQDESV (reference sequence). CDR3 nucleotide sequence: TGTGCCAGCAGCCTGGACCTATTTCACAATGAGCAGTTCTTC. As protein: CASSLDLFHNEQFF.

The CDR3 DNA reads TGCGCCAGCAGCCAAGAGGCAACAGATACGCAGTATTTT. Translating it yields CASSQEATDTQYF. The chain uses TRBV4-3 and TRBJ2-3; D ambiguous. The CDR3 runs to 13 residues. The V end was cut by 0 bases, the J end by 3 bases, with 4 bases between. The germline gives CDR1 LGHNA, CDR2 YSLEER.

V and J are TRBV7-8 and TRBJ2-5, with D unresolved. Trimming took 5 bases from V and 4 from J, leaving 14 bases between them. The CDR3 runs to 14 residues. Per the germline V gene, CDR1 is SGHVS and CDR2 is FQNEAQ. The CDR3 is CASSQQHIGETQYF. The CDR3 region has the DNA TGTGCCAGCAGCCAACAACATATCGGAGAGACCCAGTACTTC.

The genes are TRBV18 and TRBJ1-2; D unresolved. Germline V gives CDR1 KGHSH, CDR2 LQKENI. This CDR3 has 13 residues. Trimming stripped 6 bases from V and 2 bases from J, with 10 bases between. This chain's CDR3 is CASSERENYGYTF. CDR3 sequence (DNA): TGTGCCAGCTCTGAGCGGGAGAACTATGGCTACACCTTC.

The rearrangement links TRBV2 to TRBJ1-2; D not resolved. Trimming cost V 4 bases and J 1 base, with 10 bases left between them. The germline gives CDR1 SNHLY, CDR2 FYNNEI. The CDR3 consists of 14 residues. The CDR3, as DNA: TGTGCCAGCAGTGGTAGGGTTCGTAACTATGGCTACACCTTC. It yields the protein CASSGRVRNYGYTF.

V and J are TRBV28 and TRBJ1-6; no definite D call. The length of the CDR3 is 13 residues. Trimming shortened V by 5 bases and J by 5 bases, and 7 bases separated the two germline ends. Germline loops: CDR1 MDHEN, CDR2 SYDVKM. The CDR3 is CASSRVDNSPLHF. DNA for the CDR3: TGTGCCAGCAGTAGGGTGGATAATTCACCCCTCCACTTT. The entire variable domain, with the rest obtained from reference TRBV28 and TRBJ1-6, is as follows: DVKVTQSSRYLVKRTGEKVFLECVQDMDHENMFWYRQDPGLGLRLIYFSYDVKMKEKGDIPEGYSVSREKKERFSLILESASTNQTSMYLCASSRVDNSPLHFGNGTRLTVT.

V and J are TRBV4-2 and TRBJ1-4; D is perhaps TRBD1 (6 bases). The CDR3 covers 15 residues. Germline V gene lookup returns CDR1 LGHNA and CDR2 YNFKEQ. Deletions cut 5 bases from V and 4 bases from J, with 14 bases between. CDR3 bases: TGTGCCAGCAGCTCACAGGGTAGGGATAATGAAAAACTGTTTTTT. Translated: CASSSQGRDNEKLFF.

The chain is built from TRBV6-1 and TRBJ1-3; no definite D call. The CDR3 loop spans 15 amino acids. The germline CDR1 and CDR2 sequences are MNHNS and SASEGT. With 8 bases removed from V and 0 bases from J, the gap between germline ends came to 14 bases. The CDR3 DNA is TGTGCCAGCGGACTTGACGTCAGCTCTGGAAACACCATATATTTT. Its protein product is CASGLDVSSGNTIYF.

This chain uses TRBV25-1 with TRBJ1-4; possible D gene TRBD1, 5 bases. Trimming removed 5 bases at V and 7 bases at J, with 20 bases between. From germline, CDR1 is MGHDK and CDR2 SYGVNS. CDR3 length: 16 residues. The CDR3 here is CASSRYSGFKGEKLFF. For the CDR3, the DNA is TGTGCCAGCAGTCGTTATTCAGGGTTTAAAGGTGAAAAACTGTTTTTT.

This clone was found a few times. CDR3 sequence reads: CASSGGQGNTGELFF. The CDR3 DNA sequence: TGCGCCAGCAGCGGCGGACAGGGGAACACCGGGGAGCTGTTTTTT. The rearrangement links TRBV5-1 to TRBJ2-2; 8 positions agree with TRBD1. V lost 4 bases to trimming and J lost 1 base; unmatched junction nucleotides: 3. The CDR3 has 15 amino acids. CDR1 and CDR2 (germline): SGHRS, YFSETQ.

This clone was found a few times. For the CDR3, the DNA is TGTGCCAGCAGGACCGATTCGGGGGGCTGGTCACCCCTCCACTTT. It specifies CASRTDSGGWSPLHF. The chain has TRBV28 and TRBJ1-6, with TRBD1 as a possible D gene (6 bases). The V gene lost 6 bases and the J gene lost 10 bases, with 19 bases spanning the gap. This CDR3 has 15 amino acids. Germline V lookup: CDR1 MDHEN, CDR2 SYDVKM.

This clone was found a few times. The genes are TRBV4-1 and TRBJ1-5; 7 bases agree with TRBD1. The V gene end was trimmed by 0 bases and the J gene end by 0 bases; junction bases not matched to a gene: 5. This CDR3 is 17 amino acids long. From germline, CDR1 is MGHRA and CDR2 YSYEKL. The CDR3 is CASSQEAGQISNQPQHF. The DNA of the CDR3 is TGCGCCAGCAGCCAAGAGGCGGGACAGATTAGCAATCAGCCCCAGCATTTT.